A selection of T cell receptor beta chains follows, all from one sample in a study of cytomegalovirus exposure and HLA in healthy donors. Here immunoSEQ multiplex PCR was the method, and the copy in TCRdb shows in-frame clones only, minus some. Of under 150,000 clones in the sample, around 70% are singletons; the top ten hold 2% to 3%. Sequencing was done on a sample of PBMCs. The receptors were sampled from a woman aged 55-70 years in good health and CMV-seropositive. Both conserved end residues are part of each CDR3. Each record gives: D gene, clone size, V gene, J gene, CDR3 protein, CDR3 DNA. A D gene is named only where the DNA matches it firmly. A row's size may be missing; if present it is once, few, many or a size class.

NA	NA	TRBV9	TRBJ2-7	CASSPGQSYEQYF	TGTGCCAGCAGCCCCGGACAGTCCTACGAGCAGTACTTC
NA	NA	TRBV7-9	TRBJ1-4	CASSWREVYATNEKLFF	TGTGCCAGCAGCTGGCGGGAAGTCTATGCAACTAATGAAAAACTGTTTTTT
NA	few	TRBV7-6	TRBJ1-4	CASAGGGSTNEKLFF	TGTGCCAGCGCGGGGGGGGGCTCAACTAATGAAAAACTGTTTTTT
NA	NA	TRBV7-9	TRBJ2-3	CASSLLSTDTQYF	TGTGCCAGCAGCTTACTGAGCACAGATACGCAGTATTTT
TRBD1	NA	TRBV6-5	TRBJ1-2	CASSYSTGYYGYTF	TGTGCCAGCAGTTACTCGACAGGGTACTATGGCTACACCTTC
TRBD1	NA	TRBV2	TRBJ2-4	CASGQGLAKNIQYF	TGTGCCAGCGGACAGGGACTAGCCAAAAACATTCAGTACTTC
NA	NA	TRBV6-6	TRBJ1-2	CASSSLTASHGYTF	TGTGCCAGCAGTTCGTTGACAGCAAGCCATGGCTACACCTTC
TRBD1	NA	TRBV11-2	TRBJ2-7	CASSTMGQGADEQYF	TGTGCCAGCAGCACTATGGGGCAGGGGGCCGACGAGCAGTACTTC
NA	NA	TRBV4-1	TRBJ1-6	CASSQERTAYNSPLHF	TGCGCCAGCAGCCAGGAAAGGACAGCCTATAATTCACCCCTCCACTTT
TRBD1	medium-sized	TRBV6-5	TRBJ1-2	CASRTGQGGDYGYTF	TGTGCCAGCCGCACCGGACAGGGAGGGGACTATGGCTACACCTTC
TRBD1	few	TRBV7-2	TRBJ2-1	CATAPGTGINEQFF	TGTGCCACCGCGCCAGGGACAGGTATCAATGAGCAGTTCTTC
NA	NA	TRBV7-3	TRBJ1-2	CASSLMGSNYGYTF	TGTGCCAGCAGCTTAATGGGCAGTAACTATGGCTACACCTTC
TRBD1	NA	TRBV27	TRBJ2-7	CASSLSGQGPPYEQYF	TGTGCCAGCAGTTTATCGGGACAGGGCCCCCCCTACGAGCAGTACTTC
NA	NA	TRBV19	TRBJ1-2	CASSIPDSYGYTF	TGTGCCAGTAGTATTCCCGACAGCTATGGCTACACCTTC
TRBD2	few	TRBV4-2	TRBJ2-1	CASSQDSSGGVNEQFF	TGTGCCAGCAGCCAAGATTCTAGCGGGGGGGTCAATGAGCAGTTCTTC
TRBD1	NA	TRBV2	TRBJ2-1	CASLNGQGYNEQFF	TGTGCCAGCCTTAACGGACAGGGGTACAATGAGCAGTTCTTC
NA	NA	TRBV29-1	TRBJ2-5	CSVFEGETQYF	TGCAGCGTCTTCGAGGGTGAGACCCAGTACTTC
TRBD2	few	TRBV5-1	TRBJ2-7	CASSETSGGLYEQYF	TGCGCCAGCAGCGAGACTAGCGGGGGGCTTTACGAGCAGTACTTC
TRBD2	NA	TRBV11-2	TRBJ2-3	CASSWGGGTDTQYF	TGTGCCAGCAGCTGGGGGGGTGGCACAGATACGCAGTATTTT
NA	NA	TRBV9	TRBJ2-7	CASSVGAGVRYEQYF	TGTGCCAGCAGCGTAGGGGCAGGGGTCCGCTACGAGCAGTACTTC
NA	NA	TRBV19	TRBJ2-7	CAGSMVGSSYEQYF	TGTGCCGGTAGTATGGTAGGGAGCTCCTACGAGCAGTACTTC
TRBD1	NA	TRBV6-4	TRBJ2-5	CASSPTQGRKQETQYF	TGTGCCAGCAGTCCAACACAGGGGCGAAAACAAGAGACCCAGTACTTC
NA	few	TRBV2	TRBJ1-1	CASSEVRVGRFRAFF	TGTGCCAGCAGTGAAGTACGGGTGGGGCGTTTTCGTGCTTTCTTT
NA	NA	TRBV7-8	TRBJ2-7	CASSLAVTGVRGEQYF	TGTGCCAGCAGCTTAGCGGTAACAGGAGTTCGAGGCGAGCAGTACTTC
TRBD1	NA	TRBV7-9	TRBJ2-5	CASSSKTGPGETQYF	TGTGCCAGCAGCTCCAAGACAGGGCCAGGAGAGACCCAGTACTTC
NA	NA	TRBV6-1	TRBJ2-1	CASSEFGRYNEQFF	TGTGCCAGCAGTGAATTTGGCAGGTACAATGAGCAGTTCTTC
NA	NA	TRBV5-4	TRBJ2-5	CASNSRGELGETQYF	TGTGCCAGCAATTCACGGGGTGAGCTTGGGGAGACCCAGTACTTC
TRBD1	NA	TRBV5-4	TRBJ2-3	CASSLKGATDTQYF	TGTGCCAGCAGCTTGAAGGGGGCTACAGATACGCAGTATTTT
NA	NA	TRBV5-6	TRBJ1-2	CASSLAGDFLGYTF	TGTGCCAGCAGCTTGGCCGGTGACTTCCTGGGCTACACCTTC
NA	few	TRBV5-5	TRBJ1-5	CASSPGTFENQPQHF	TGTGCCAGCAGCCCGGGGACTTTTGAAAATCAGCCCCAGCATTTT
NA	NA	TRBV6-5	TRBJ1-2	CASSYERQNYGYTF	TGTGCCAGCAGTTACGAACGTCAGAACTATGGCTACACCTTC
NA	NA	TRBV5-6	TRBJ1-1	CASSLVAGRGSTEAFF	TGTGCCAGCAGCTTGGTAGCCGGGAGAGGGAGCACTGAAGCTTTCTTT
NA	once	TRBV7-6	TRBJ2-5	CASSSTRQETQYF	TGTGCCAGCAGCTCGACACGTCAAGAGACCCAGTACTTC
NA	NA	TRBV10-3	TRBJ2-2	CAISSGTFDTGELFF	TGTGCCATTAGTAGTGGGACTTTTGACACCGGGGAGCTGTTTTTT
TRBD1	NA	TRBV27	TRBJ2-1	CASTFGTGGWNEQFF	TGTGCCAGCACCTTCGGGACAGGGGGCTGGAATGAGCAGTTCTTC
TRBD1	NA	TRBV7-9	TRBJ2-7	CSSTPGGNRPRYEQYF	TGTTCCAGCACCCCAGGGGGAAACAGGCCCCGCTACGAGCAGTACTTC